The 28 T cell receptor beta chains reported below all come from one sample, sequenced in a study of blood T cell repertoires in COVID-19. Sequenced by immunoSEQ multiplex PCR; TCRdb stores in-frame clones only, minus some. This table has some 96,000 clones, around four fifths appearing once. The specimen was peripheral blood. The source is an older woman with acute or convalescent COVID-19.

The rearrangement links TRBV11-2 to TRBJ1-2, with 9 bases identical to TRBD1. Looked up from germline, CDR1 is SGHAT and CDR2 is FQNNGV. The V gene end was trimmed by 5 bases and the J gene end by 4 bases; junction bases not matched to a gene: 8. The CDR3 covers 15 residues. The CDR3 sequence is CASSPRTGVGYGYTF. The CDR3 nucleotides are TGTGCCAGCAGCCCCCGGACAGGGGTAGGCTATGGCTACACCTTC.

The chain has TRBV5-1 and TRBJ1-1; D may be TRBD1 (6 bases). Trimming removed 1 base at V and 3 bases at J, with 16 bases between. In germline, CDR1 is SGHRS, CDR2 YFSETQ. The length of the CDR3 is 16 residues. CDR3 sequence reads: CASSLKVSRGDTEAFF. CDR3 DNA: TGCGCCAGCAGCTTGAAGGTCAGCAGGGGAGACACTGAAGCTTTCTTT. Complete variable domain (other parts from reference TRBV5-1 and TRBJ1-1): KAGVTQTPRYLIKTRGQQVTLSCSPISGHRSVSWYQQTPGQGLQFLFEYFSETQRNKGNFPGRFSGRQFSNSRSEMNVSTLELGDSALYLCASSLKVSRGDTEAFFGQGTRLTVV.

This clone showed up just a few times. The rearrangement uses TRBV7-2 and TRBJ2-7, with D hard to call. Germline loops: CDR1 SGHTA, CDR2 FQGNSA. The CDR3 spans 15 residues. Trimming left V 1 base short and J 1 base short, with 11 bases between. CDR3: CASSLDPGTSYEQYF. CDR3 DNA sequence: TGTGCCAGCAGCTTAGATCCAGGTACATCCTACGAGCAGTACTTC.

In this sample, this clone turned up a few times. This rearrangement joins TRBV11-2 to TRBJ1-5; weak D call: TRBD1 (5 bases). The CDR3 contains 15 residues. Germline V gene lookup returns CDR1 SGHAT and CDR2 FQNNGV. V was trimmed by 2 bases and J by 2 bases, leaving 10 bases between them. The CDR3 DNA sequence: TGTGCCAGCAGCTTACTGCAGGGTGGCAATCAGCCCCAGCATTTT. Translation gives CASSLLQGGNQPQHF. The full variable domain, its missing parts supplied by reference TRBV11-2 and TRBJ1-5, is EAGVAQSPRYKIIEKRQSVAFWCNPISGHATLYWYQQILGQGPKLLIQFQNNGVVDDSQLPKDRFSAERLKGVDSTLKIQPAKLEDSAVYLCASSLLQGGNQPQHFGDGTRLSIL.

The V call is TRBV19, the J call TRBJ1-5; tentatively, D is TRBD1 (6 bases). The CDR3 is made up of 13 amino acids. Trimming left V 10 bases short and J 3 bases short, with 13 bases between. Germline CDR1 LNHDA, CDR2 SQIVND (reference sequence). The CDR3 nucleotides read TGTGCCACCAGCAGGGACAACAATCAGCCCCAGCATTTT. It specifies CATSRDNNQPQHF. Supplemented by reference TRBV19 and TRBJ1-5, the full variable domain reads DGGITQSPKYLFRKEGQNVTLSCEQNLNHDAMYWYRQDPGQGLRLIYYSQIVNDFQKGDIAEGYSVSREKKESFPLTVTSAQKNPTAFYLCATSRDNNQPQHFGDGTRLSIL.

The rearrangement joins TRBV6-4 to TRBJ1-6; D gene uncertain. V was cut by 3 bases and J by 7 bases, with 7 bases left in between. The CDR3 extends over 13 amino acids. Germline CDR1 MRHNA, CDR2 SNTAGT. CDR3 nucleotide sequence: TGTGCCAGCAGTGAACAAGAAAATTCACCCCTCCACTTT. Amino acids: CASSEQENSPLHF.

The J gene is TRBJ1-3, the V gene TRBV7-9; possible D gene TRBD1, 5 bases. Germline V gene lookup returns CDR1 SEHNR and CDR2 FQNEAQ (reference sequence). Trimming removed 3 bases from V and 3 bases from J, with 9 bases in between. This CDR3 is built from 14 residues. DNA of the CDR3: TGTGCCAGCAGCTTCAGGGAAATTGGAAACACCATATATTTT. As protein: CASSFREIGNTIYF.

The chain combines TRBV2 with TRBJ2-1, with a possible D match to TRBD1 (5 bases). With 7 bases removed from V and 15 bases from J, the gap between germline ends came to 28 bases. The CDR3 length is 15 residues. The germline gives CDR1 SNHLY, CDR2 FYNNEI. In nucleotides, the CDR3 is TGTGCCAGCACTCTACAGGACAACCCTACAATGAGTCTGTTCTTC. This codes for CASTLQDNPTMSLFF.

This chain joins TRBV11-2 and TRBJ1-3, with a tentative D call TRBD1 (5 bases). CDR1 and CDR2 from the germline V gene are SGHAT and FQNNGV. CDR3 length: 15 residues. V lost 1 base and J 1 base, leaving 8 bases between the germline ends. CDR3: CASSLVGGSGNTIYF. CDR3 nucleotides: TGTGCCAGCAGCTTAGTTGGGGGGTCTGGAAACACCATATATTTT.

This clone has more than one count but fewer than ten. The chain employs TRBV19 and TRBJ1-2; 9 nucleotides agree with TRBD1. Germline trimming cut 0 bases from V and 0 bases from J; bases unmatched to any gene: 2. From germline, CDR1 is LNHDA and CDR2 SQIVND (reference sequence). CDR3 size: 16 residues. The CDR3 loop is CASSIDRTGANYGYTF. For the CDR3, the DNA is TGTGCCAGTAGTATAGATCGGACAGGGGCTAACTATGGCTACACCTTC.

DNA of the CDR3: TGTGCCAGCAGCTTGGGTACAGGGGGTTACAATGAGCAGTTCTTC. Translated: CASSLGTGGYNEQFF. The gene calls are TRBV5-4 and TRBJ2-1; TRBD1 matches at 8 bases. V lost 0 bases to trimming and J lost 4 bases; unmatched junction nucleotides: 3. The CDR3 runs to 15 residues. Germline CDR1 SGHNT, CDR2 YYREEE (reference sequence).

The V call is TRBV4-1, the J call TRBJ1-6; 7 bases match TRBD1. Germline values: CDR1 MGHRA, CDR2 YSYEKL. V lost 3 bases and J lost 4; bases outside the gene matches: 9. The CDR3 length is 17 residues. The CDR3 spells CASSQAIPGQYNSPLHF. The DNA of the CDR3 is TGCGCCAGCAGCCAGGCAATACCGGGACAGTATAATTCACCCCTCCACTTT.

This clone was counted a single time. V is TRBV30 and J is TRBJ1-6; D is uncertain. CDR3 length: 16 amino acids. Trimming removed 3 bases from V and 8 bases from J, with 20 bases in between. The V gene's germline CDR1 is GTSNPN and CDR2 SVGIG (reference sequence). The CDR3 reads CAWSSSPYTGDSPLHF. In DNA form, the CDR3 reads TGTGCCTGGAGCTCCAGTCCCTATACGGGTGATTCACCCCTCCACTTT.

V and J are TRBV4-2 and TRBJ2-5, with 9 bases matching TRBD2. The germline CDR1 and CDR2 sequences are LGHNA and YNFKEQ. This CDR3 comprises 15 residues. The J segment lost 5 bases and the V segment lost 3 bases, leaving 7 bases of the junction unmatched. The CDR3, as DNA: TGTGCCAGCAGCCAGATAGCGGGGGAAAGTGAGACCCAGTACTTC. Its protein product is CASSQIAGESETQYF.

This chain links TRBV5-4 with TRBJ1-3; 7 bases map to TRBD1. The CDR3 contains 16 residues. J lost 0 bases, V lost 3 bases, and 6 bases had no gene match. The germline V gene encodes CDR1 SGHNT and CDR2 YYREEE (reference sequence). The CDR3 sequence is CASSSGGDVSGNTIYF. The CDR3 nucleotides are TGTGCCAGCAGCTCAGGGGGAGACGTCTCTGGAAACACCATATATTTT. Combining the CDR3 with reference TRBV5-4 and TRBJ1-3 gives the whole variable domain ETGVTQSPTHLIKTRGQQVTLRCSSQSGHNTVSWYQQALGQGPQFIFQYYREEENGRGNFPPRFSGLQFPNYSSELNVNALELDDSALYLCASSSGGDVSGNTIYFGEGSWLTVV.

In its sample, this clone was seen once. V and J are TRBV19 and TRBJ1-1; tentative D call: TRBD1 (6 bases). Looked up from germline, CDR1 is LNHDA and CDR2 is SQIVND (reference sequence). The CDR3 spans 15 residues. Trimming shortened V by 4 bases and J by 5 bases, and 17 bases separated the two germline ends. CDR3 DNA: TGTGCCAGTAGTAGGGGAGGGGGTTTGAGAACTGAAGCTTTCTTT. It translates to CASSRGGGLRTEAFF.

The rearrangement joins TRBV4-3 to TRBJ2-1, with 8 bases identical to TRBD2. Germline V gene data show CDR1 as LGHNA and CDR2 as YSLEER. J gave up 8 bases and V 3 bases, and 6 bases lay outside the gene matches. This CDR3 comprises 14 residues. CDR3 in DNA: TGCGCCAGCAGCCAGACCCCGACTAGCGATGAGCAGTTCTTC. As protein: CASSQTPTSDEQFF.

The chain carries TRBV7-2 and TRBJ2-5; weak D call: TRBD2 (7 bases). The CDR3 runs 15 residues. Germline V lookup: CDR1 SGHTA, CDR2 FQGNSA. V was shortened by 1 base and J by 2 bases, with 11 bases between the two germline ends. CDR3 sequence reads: CASSLGGGLQETQYF. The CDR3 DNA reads TGTGCCAGCAGCTTAGGGGGGGGCTTGCAAGAGACCCAGTACTTC.

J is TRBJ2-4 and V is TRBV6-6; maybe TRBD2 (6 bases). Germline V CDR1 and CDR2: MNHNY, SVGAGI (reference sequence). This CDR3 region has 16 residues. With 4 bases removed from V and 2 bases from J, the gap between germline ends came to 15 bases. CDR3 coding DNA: TGTGCCAGCAGTTTCCCCATTGCGGGATCCAAAAACATTCAGTACTTC. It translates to CASSFPIAGSKNIQYF.

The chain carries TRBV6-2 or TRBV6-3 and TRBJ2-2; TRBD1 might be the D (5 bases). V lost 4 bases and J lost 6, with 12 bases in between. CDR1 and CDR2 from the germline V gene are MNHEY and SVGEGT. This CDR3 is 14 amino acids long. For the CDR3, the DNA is TGTGCCAGCAGTTGGCAGGGTGGGGCCGGGGAGCTGTTTTTT. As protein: CASSWQGGAGELFF.

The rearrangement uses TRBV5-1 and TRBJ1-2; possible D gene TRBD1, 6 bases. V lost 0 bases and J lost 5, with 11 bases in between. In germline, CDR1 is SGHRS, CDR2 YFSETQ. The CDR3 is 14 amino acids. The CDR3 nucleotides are TGCGCCAGCAGCTTGGAACAGGGAAGGTATGGCTACACCTTC. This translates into CASSLEQGRYGYTF.

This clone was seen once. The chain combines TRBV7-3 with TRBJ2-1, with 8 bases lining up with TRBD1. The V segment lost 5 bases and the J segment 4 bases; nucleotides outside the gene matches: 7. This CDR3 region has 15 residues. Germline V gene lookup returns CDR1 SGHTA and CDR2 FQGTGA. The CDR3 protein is CASSETGEPYNEQFF. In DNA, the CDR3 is TGTGCCAGCAGCGAGACAGGGGAACCATACAATGAGCAGTTCTTC.

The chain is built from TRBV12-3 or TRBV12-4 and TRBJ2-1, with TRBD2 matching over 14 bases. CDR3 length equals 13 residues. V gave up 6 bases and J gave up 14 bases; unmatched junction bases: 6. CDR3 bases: TGTGCCAGCAGGGCGGGACTAGCGGGGGATAAGTTCTTC. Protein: CASRAGLAGDKFF.

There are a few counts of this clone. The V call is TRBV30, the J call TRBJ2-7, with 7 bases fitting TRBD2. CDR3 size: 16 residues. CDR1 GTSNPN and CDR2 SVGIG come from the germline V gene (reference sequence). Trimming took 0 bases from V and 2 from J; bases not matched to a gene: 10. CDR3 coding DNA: TGTGCCTGGAGTGTACGGTGGGAGGGCAAGCCCTACGAGCAGTACTTC. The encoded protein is CAWSVRWEGKPYEQYF. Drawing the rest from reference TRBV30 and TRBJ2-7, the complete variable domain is SQTIHQWPATLVQPVGSPLSLECTVEGTSNPNLYWYRQAAGRGLQLLFYSVGIGQISSEVPQNLSASRPQDRQFILSSKKLLLSDSGFYLCAWSVRWEGKPYEQYFGPGTRLTVT.

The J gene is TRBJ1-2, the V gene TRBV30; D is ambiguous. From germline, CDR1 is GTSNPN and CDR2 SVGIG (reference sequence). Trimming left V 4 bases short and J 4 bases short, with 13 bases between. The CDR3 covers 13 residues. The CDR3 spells CAWTLQRFYGYTF. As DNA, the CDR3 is TGTGCCTGGACCCTCCAGAGGTTCTATGGCTACACCTTC.

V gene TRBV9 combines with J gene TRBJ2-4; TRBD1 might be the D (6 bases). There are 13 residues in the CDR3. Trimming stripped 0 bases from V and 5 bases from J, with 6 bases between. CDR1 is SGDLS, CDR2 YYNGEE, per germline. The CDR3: CASSVGTENIQYF. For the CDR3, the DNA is TGTGCCAGCAGCGTAGGGACAGAAAACATTCAGTACTTC.

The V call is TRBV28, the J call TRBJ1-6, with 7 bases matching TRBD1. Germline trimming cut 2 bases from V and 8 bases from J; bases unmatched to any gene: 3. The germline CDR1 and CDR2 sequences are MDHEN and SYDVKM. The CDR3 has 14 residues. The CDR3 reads CASSLRDRDSPLHF. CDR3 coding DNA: TGTGCCAGCAGTTTACGAGACAGGGATTCACCCCTCCACTTT.

The CDR3 sequence is CASSVGTGGIETQYF. The CDR3 region has the DNA TGTGCCAGCAGCGTTGGGACAGGGGGAATAGAGACCCAGTACTTC. The chain links TRBV9 to TRBJ2-5, with TRBD1 identical over 11 bases. The CDR3 is made up of 15 amino acids. From germline, CDR1 is SGDLS and CDR2 YYNGEE. V was pared by 2 bases and J by 4 bases, with 4 bases of the junction left unmatched.